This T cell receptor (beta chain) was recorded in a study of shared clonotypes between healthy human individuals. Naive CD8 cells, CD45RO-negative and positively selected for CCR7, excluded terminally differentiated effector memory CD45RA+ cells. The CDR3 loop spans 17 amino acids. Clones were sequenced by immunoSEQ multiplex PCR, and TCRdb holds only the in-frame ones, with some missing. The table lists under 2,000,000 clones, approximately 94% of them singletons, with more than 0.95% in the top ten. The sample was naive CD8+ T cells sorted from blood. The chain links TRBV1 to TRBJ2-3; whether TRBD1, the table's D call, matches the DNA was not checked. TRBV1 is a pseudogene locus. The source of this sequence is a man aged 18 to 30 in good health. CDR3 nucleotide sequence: TGCACCAGCAGCCAGAGTAGCCGGGACAGGGGATTTAATACGCAGTATTTT. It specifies CTSSQSSRDRGFNTQYF.